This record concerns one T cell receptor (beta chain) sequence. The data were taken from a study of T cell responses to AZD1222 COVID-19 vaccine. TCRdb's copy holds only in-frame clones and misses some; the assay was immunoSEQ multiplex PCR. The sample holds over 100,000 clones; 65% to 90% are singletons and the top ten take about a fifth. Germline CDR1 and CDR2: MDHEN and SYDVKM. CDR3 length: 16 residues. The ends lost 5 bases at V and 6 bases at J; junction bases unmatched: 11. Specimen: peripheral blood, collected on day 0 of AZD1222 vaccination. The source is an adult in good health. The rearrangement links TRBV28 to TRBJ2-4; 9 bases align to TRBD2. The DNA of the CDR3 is TGTGCCAGCAGTCCTAAACCCGGGACTAGCCGAAACATTCAGTACTTC. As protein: CASSPKPGTSRNIQYF. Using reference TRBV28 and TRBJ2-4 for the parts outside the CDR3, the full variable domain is DVKVTQSSRYLVKRTGEKVFLECVQDMDHENMFWYRQDPGLGLRLIYFSYDVKMKEKGDIPEGYSVSREKKERFSLILESASTNQTSMYLCASSPKPGTSRNIQYFGAGTRLSVL.